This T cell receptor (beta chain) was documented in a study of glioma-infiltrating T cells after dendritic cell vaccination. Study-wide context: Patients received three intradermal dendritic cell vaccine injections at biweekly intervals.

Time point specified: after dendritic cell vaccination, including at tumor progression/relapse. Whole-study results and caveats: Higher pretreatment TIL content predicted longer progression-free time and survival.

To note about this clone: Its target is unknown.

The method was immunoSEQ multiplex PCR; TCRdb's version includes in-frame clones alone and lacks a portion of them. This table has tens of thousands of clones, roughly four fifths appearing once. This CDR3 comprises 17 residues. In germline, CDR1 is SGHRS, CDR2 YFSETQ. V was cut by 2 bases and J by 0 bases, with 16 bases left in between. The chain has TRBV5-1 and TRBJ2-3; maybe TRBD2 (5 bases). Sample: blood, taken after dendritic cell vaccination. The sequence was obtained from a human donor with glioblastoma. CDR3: CASSFDPGRVSTDTQYF. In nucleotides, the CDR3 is TGCGCCAGCAGCTTCGACCCCGGGCGGGTTAGCACAGATACGCAGTATTTT.